These 25 T cell receptor beta chains were all obtained from the same sample, sequenced in a study of cytomegalovirus exposure and HLA in healthy donors. The PCR ran on 60 Vbeta and 13 Jbeta primers. Libraries were prepared by immunoSEQ multiplex PCR; TCRdb keeps only in-frame clonotypes and omits some of them. The sample records 120,000 or so clones, 15% to 17% being singletons. The sequencing sample was made of PBMCs. The receptors here all came from a young woman in good health and CMV-seronegative.

The table lists this clone with a few counts. CDR3 in DNA: TGTGCCAGCAGTGACCAGGTCCGGCCATCCTACGAGCAGTACTTC. Translated: CASSDQVRPSYEQYF. This chain joins TRBV2 and TRBJ2-7; D is unresolved. Trimming cost V 3 bases and J 1 base, with 13 bases left between them. This CDR3 has 15 residues. The germline CDR1 and CDR2 sequences are SNHLY and FYNNEI.

The V call is TRBV7-9, the J call TRBJ2-5, with 11 bases fitting TRBD2. J was trimmed by 4 bases and V by 4 bases; bases with no gene match: 2. Per the germline V gene, CDR1 is SEHNR and CDR2 is FQNEAQ (reference sequence). This CDR3 is built from 14 residues. CDR3 region: CASSSGLAGETQYF. The CDR3 DNA is TGTGCCAGCAGCTCCGGACTAGCGGGAGAGACCCAGTACTTC.

V and J are TRBV5-4 and TRBJ2-1; the D gene is possibly TRBD2 (5 bases). Trimming took off 4 bases at V and 4 bases at J, with 18 bases between the two ends. The CDR3 is made up of 16 amino acids. Germline CDR1 reads SGHNT; CDR2 reads YYREEE (reference sequence). The CDR3 DNA is TGTGCCAGCAGCCGGCCCCGGACGGGGATTTACAATGAGCAGTTCTTC. As protein: CASSRPRTGIYNEQFF. The full variable domain, completed using reference TRBV5-4 and TRBJ2-1, is ETGVTQSPTHLIKTRGQQVTLRCSSQSGHNTVSWYQQALGQGPQFIFQYYREEENGRGNFPPRFSGLQFPNYSSELNVNALELDDSALYLCASSRPRTGIYNEQFFGPGTRLTVL.

In this sample, this clone turned up once. The chain has TRBV7-9 and TRBJ2-7, with D hard to call. This CDR3 is built from 14 residues. V lost 1 base and J lost 2, with 9 bases in between. Germline CDR1 reads SEHNR; CDR2 reads FQNEAQ (reference sequence). CDR3 in amino acids: CASSLVGSPYEQYF. CDR3 coding DNA: TGTGCCAGCAGCTTAGTCGGGTCCCCCTACGAGCAGTACTTC.

This clone was counted a few times. The chain is built from TRBV27 and TRBJ2-5, with D perhaps TRBD1 (5 bases). The CDR3 loop spans 14 amino acids. Trimming left V 5 bases short and J 6 bases short, with 16 bases between. Germline values: CDR1 MNHEY, CDR2 SMNVEV (reference sequence). The CDR3, as DNA: TGTGCCAGCAGTCCTCTTGGGGCTTTAAAGACCCAGTACTTC. Protein sequence: CASSPLGALKTQYF.

The chain links TRBV5-1 to TRBJ1-1; D possibly corresponds to TRBD1 (6 bases). Trimming took off 4 bases at V and 4 bases at J, with 11 bases between the two ends. CDR1 is SGHRS and CDR2 is YFSETQ in the germline V gene. There are 13 residues in the CDR3. The CDR3 nucleotides are TGCGCCAGCAGCGGAACAGGGAGCACTGAAGCTTTCTTT. Translating it yields CASSGTGSTEAFF.

J is TRBJ2-5 and V is TRBV4-1, with D maybe TRBD2 (6 bases). Trimming took 1 base from V and 5 from J, leaving 11 bases between them. This CDR3 is 14 amino acids long. Per the germline V gene, CDR1 is MGHRA and CDR2 is YSYEKL. The CDR3 reads CASSQVGRSETQYF. The CDR3 DNA reads TGCGCCAGCAGCCAAGTGGGGAGGTCGGAGACCCAGTACTTC.

This clone was seen a handful of times. The chain is built from TRBV19 and TRBJ1-5, with 9 bases that match TRBD1. V trimming: 6 bases; J trimming: 3 bases; junction bases outside the gene matches: 9. CDR1 LNHDA and CDR2 SQIVND come from the germline V gene (reference sequence). The CDR3 is made up of 16 amino acids. The CDR3 loop is CASRGLGDRANQPQHF. The CDR3 nucleotides read TGTGCCAGTAGGGGCCTCGGGGACAGGGCCAATCAGCCCCAGCATTTT. Filled out from reference TRBV19 and TRBJ1-5, the complete variable domain reads DGGITQSPKYLFRKEGQNVTLSCEQNLNHDAMYWYRQDPGQGLRLIYYSQIVNDFQKGDIAEGYSVSREKKESFPLTVTSAQKNPTAFYLCASRGLGDRANQPQHFGDGTRLSIL.

This rearrangement joins TRBV12-2 to TRBJ1-5; no check of the table's D call, TRBD1, against the DNA was made. TRBV12-2 is labeled a pseudogene. The length of the CDR3 is 17 residues. Here the CDR3 DNA reads TGTGCAAGTCGCTTAGTTGTTCAGGCCCCCAGCAATCAGCCCCAGCATTTT. As protein: CASRLVVQAPSNQPQHF.

This clone was seen only a few times. The CDR3 region is CASSPANRGSYEQYF. Written as DNA, the CDR3 is TGTGCCAGCTCCCCGGCAAACAGGGGAAGCTACGAGCAGTACTTC. The chain joins TRBV18 to TRBJ2-7, with 7 bases aligning to TRBD1. From germline, CDR1 is KGHSH and CDR2 LQKENI. The V and J ends lost 6 bases and 3 bases, in that order; junction bases with no gene match: 11. The CDR3 consists of 15 residues.

A few counts support this clone. This chain links TRBV5-1 with TRBJ1-2; tentative D call: TRBD1 (6 bases). Germline values: CDR1 SGHRS, CDR2 YFSETQ. This CDR3 contains 16 residues. V was shortened by 4 bases and J by 0 bases, with 16 bases between the two germline ends. As DNA, the CDR3 is TGCGCCAGCAGCCATCGTCCGACAGGAGCTAACTATGGCTACACCTTC. Protein sequence: CASSHRPTGANYGYTF.

This sequence joins TRBV5-1 and TRBJ2-5, with 8 bases fitting TRBD2. The CDR3 totals 16 residues. Germline V lookup: CDR1 SGHRS, CDR2 YFSETQ. V trimming: 4 bases; J trimming: 5 bases; junction bases outside the gene matches: 13. The CDR3 DNA is TGCGCCAGCAGCGCAATAGCGGGACTCCGCTCGGAGACCCAGTACTTC. It is translated as CASSAIAGLRSETQYF.

A few counts support this clone. The genes are TRBV6-5 and TRBJ1-4; TRBD1 might be the D (6 bases). The CDR3 runs 13 residues. Trimming pared 6 bases from V and 3 bases from J, leaving 8 bases between. Germline V CDR1 and CDR2: MNHEY, SVGAGI. CDR3 nucleotide sequence: TGTGCCAGCAGACGGACAGCTAATGAAAAACTGTTTTTT. Its translation is CASRRTANEKLFF.

This sequence joins TRBV6-5 and TRBJ2-7; 8 positions match TRBD1. Germline V CDR1 and CDR2: MNHEY, SVGAGI. This CDR3 comprises 16 residues. Trimming at V came to 2 bases and at J to 0 bases, leaving 6 bases not matched to a gene. CDR3 nucleotide sequence: TGTGCCAGCAGTTACCCTCTACAGGGGGGCTCCTACGAGCAGTACTTC. Amino acids: CASSYPLQGGSYEQYF.

The table lists this clone with a few counts. The CDR3 region has the DNA TGTGCCAGCAGTGAAGTGGCGGAGCGAGATGGCTACACCTTC. The encoded protein is CASSEVAERDGYTF. The rearrangement joins TRBV6-1 to TRBJ1-2, with D unresolved. The CDR3 extends over 14 amino acids. Trimming removed 1 base at V and 6 bases at J, with 12 bases between. CDR1 and CDR2 (germline): MNHNS, SASEGT.

The chain uses TRBV5-1 and TRBJ2-3, with D maybe TRBD2 (6 bases). This CDR3 region has 18 residues. The V end was cut by 7 bases, the J end by 2 bases, with 26 bases between. Germline V lookup: CDR1 SGHRS, CDR2 YFSETQ. Here the CDR3 DNA reads TGCGCCAGCTCCCCTCTCCGGGACTCCCGATTTTACACAGATACGCAGTATTTT. This sequence encodes CASSPLRDSRFYTDTQYF.

The chain links TRBV11-1 to TRBJ1-2, with 8 bases identical to TRBD1. Per the germline V gene, CDR1 is SGHAT and CDR2 is FQDESV (reference sequence). The length of the CDR3 is 13 residues. Trimming removed 5 bases from V and 6 bases from J; junction bases left unmatched: 5. The CDR3 reads CASSRLTGDGYTF. The DNA for the CDR3 is TGTGCCAGCAGCCGTCTGACAGGGGATGGCTACACCTTC.

The V and J genes are TRBV7-7 and TRBJ1-1, with TRBD1 matching 7 bases. This CDR3 comprises 13 residues. J lost 3 bases, V lost 5 bases, and 3 bases had no gene match. Germline V CDR1 and CDR2: SSHAT, FNYEAQ (reference sequence). The CDR3 region has the DNA TGTGCCAGCAGCCATGACAGGGACACTGAAGCTTTCTTT. Amino acid sequence: CASSHDRDTEAFF.

V is TRBV2 and J is TRBJ2-5; D perhaps matches TRBD1 (5 bases). Germline V CDR1 and CDR2: SNHLY, FYNNEI. This CDR3 has 15 residues. Trimming shortened V by 11 bases and J by 0 bases, and 19 bases separated the two germline ends. CDR3 loop: CAVSQGWGYQETQYF. The CDR3 coding sequence is TGTGCCGTCTCGCAGGGCTGGGGATACCAAGAGACCCAGTACTTC.

In this sample, this clone turned up a few times. The rearrangement links TRBV6-6 to TRBJ1-1; 7 nucleotides match TRBD1. The CDR3 has 14 amino acids. After removal of 2 bases from V and 6 bases from J, the junction contained 6 bases not matched to a gene. CDR1 and CDR2 (germline): MNHNY, SVGAGI (reference sequence). CDR3 DNA sequence: TGTGCCAGCAGTTACGACAGGGAGGACTCTGAAGCTTTCTTT. It specifies CASSYDREDSEAFF.

This clone was found a few times. The genes are TRBV2 and TRBJ2-5; 9 bases agree with TRBD2. CDR3 length: 15 residues. Germline assignment: CDR1 SNHLY and CDR2 FYNNEI. The V and J ends lost 8 bases and 7 bases, in that order; junction bases with no gene match: 14. The CDR3 nucleotides read TGTGCCAGCCCGAAGGAGGCTAGCGGGGCCAGGACCCAGTACTTC. It specifies CASPKEASGARTQYF.

V usage is TRBV11-1 and J usage is TRBJ2-1, with D perhaps TRBD2 (5 bases). This CDR3 has 14 amino acids. The germline CDR1 and CDR2 sequences are SGHAT and FQDESV (reference sequence). The V and J ends lost 6 bases and 7 bases respectively, with 16 bases between them. CDR3 coding DNA: TGTGCCAGCAGATCCTTAAGATCGGGAAATGAGCAGTTCTTC. This translates into CASRSLRSGNEQFF.

The chain recombines TRBV28 with TRBJ2-1; 7 nucleotides match TRBD1. The length of the CDR3 is 14 residues. CDR1 and CDR2 (germline): MDHEN, SYDVKM. J was trimmed by 13 bases and V by 6 bases; bases with no gene match: 15. CDR3 amino acids: CASSPTGTDNHQFF. CDR3 bases: TGTGCCAGCAGCCCCACCGGGACAGATAATCACCAGTTCTTC. Based on the CDR3 plus reference TRBV28 and TRBJ2-1, the full variable domain is DVKVTQSSRYLVKRTGEKVFLECVQDMDHENMFWYRQDPGLGLRLIYFSYDVKMKEKGDIPEGYSVSREKKERFSLILESASTNQTSMYLCASSPTGTDNHQFFGPGTRLTVL.

CDR3 sequence (DNA): TGTGCCAGCTCCGGCCCAGCTAGCGGGAGGGTTGAGCAGTTCTTC. This translates into CASSGPASGRVEQFF. The chain combines TRBV18 with TRBJ2-1, with TRBD2 identical over 12 bases. The CDR3 loop spans 15 amino acids. Trimming at V came to 6 bases and at J to 9 bases, leaving 9 bases not matched to a gene. CDR1 and CDR2 (germline): KGHSH, LQKENI. Full variable domain (rest looked up from reference TRBV18 and TRBJ2-1): NAGVMQNPRHLVRRRGQEARLRCSPMKGHSHVYWYRQLPEEGLKFMVYLQKENIIDESGMPKERFSAEFPKEGPSILRIQQVVRGDSAAYFCASSGPASGRVEQFFGPGTRLTVL.

This clone turned up a few times. This chain uses TRBV6-1 with TRBJ2-5, with D perhaps TRBD1 (6 bases). The DNA end lines up better with TRBJ2-7; the J call may be wrong. Germline V gives CDR1 MNHNS, CDR2 SASEGT. This CDR3 comprises 13 residues. The CDR3 DNA follows: TGTGCCAGCAGTGTACAGGGTTCCTACGAGCAGTACTTC. Translation gives CASSVQGSYEQYF.